The rows below give T cell receptor beta chains drawn from one sample of a study of blood T cell repertoires in COVID-19. Generated by immunoSEQ multiplex PCR, the TCRdb table keeps only in-frame clones and is missing some. The profile shows 70,000 to 85,000 clones, about 86% of them singletons. The sequencing input was peripheral blood. The receptor set was obtained from a woman over 75 in a cohort sampled during active or convalescent COVID-19. The CDR3 runs from the conserved cysteine through the conserved F or W. D genes are given only for firm matches. Not every row has a clone size; where given, it reads once, few, many or a size class.

J gene,clone size,V gene,D gene,CDR3 protein,CDR3 DNA
TRBJ1-2,.,TRBV6-5,TRBD1,CASRTGGGYTF,TGTGCCAGCAGGACAGGGGGTGGCTACACCTTC
TRBJ1-1,.,TRBV7-3,TRBD1,CASSPASRQGSTEAFF,TGTGCCAGCAGCCCAGCCTCGAGACAGGGGTCGACCGAAGCTTTCTTT
TRBJ1-6,.,TRBV7-8,.,CASSLLSQDSPLHF,TGTGCCAGCAGCTTACTATCTCAGGATTCACCCCTCCACTTT
TRBJ1-3,.,TRBV6-5,TRBD1,CASSRTGVGNTIYF,TGTGCCAGCAGCAGGACAGGGGTAGGAAACACCATATATTTT
TRBJ1-2,few,TRBV6-5,TRBD1,CASIGGGLYGYTF,TGTGCCAGCATAGGGGGCGGCCTCTATGGCTACACCTTC
TRBJ2-3,.,TRBV5-4,.,CASSPGGRGRATDTQYF,TGTGCCAGCAGCCCCGGGGGGCGGGGGCGGGCCACAGATACGCAGTATTTT
TRBJ1-1,.,TRBV5-1,TRBD1,CASSPGSTGLNTEAFF,TGCGCCAGCAGCCCGGGATCGACAGGGCTGAACACTGAAGCTTTCTTT
TRBJ2-2,.,TRBV18,.,CASSPVAGFNAGELFF,TGTGCCAGCTCACCAGTCGCGGGGTTTAACGCCGGGGAGCTGTTTTTT
TRBJ2-2,.,TRBV7-3,.,CASSLMGQANTGELFF,TGTGCCAGCAGCTTAATGGGGCAAGCGAACACCGGGGAGCTGTTTTTT
TRBJ1-2,few,TRBV3-1/TRBV3-2,TRBD1,CASSPTTGYYGYTF,TGTGCCAGCAGCCCCACGACAGGGTACTATGGCTACACCTTC
TRBJ1-1,.,TRBV5-4,.,CASSLSVTENTEAFF,TGTGCCAGCAGCTTGTCGGTTACAGAAAACACTGAAGCTTTCTTT
TRBJ2-3,.,TRBV5-1,TRBD1,CASSAGQVTTDTQYF,TGCGCCAGCAGCGCGGGACAGGTCACCACAGATACGCAGTATTTT
TRBJ2-2,.,TRBV5-1,TRBD2,CASSGTSGSTGELFF,TGCGCCAGCAGCGGGACTAGCGGGAGTACCGGGGAGCTGTTTTTT
TRBJ1-2,.,TRBV29-1,.,CSVDGGQNYGYTF,TGCAGCGTTGATGGCGGACAAAACTATGGCTACACCTTC
TRBJ1-1,.,TRBV28,.,CASIEDRFNTEAFF,TGTGCCAGCATCGAAGACAGATTCAACACTGAAGCTTTCTTT
TRBJ1-6,few,TRBV19,TRBD1,CASREGASSYNSPLHF,TGTGCCAGTAGGGAGGGGGCCAGCTCCTATAATTCACCCCTCCACTTT
TRBJ1-2,once,TRBV2,.,CASSRGEMDGYTF,TGTGCCAGCAGTCGGGGGGAGATGGATGGCTACACCTTC
TRBJ1-2,.,TRBV28,.,CASSFRESGYTF,TGTGCCAGCAGTTTCAGGGAATCGGGCTACACCTTC
TRBJ1-5,.,TRBV27,.,CASSPRQSNQPQHF,TGTGCCAGCAGTCCCCGACAGAGCAATCAGCCCCAGCATTTT
TRBJ2-1,.,TRBV24-1,TRBD2,CATSDSGWDKREGSYNEQFF,TGTGCCACCAGTGATTCCGGATGGGATAAGCGGGAAGGGTCCTACAATGAGCAGTTCTTC
TRBJ2-2,.,TRBV10-3,.,CATKSTVANTGELFF,TGTGCCACCAAATCGACAGTGGCGAACACCGGGGAGCTGTTTTTT
TRBJ1-1,.,TRBV2,.,CASDVQPNTEAFF,TGTGCCAGCGATGTACAGCCGAACACTGAAGCTTTCTTT
TRBJ2-5,.,TRBV7-2,TRBD2,CASSLEGSGRFQETQYF,TGTGCCAGCAGCTTAGAGGGTAGCGGGAGGTTCCAAGAGACCCAGTACTTC
TRBJ1-4,few,TRBV6-2/TRBV6-3,.,CASSYPDSSRKLFF,TGTGCCAGCAGTTACCCGGACAGTTCGAGAAAACTGTTTTTT
TRBJ1-3,.,TRBV7-9,.,CASSLAGTRGNTIYF,TGTGCCAGCAGCTTAGCGGGGACAAGGGGAAACACCATATATTTT
TRBJ2-2,.,TRBV5-4,.,CASSLGGQNTGELFF,TGTGCCAGCAGCTTGGGTGGCCAAAACACCGGGGAGCTGTTTTTT